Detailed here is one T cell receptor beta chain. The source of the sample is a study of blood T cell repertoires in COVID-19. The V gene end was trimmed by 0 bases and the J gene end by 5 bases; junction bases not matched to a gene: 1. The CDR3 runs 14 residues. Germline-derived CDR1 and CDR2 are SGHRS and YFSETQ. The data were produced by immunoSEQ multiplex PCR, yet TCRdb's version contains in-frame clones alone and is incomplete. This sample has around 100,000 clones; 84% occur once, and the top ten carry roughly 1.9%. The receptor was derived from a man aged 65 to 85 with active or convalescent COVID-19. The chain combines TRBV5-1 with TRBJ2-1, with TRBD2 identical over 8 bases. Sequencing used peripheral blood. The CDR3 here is CASSLGTSNNEQFF. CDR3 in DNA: TGCGCCAGCAGCTTGGGGACTAGCAACAATGAGCAGTTCTTC.